This T cell receptor beta chain was identified in a study of cytomegalovirus exposure and HLA in healthy donors. Notes on the study in general: No immune exposure information besides CMV serostatus was available.

Primers: 60 Vbeta forward and 13 Jbeta reverse. Sequencing was performed with immunoSEQ multiplex PCR; in TCRdb, only in-frame clones are kept and a portion is missing. Among 110,000 to 150,000 clones listed, 70% to 80% were seen once. Notes on this clone: Its antigen is unknown.

This CDR3 is built from 15 residues. V lost 0 bases, J lost 2 bases, and 11 bases lay in between. Per the germline V gene, CDR1 is LNHDA and CDR2 is SQIVND (reference sequence). Material for sequencing was PBMCs. This receptor was identified in a woman aged 50 to 60 in good health and CMV-seropositive. The chain couples TRBV19 to TRBJ2-7; D remains ambiguous. The CDR3 DNA follows: TGTGCCAGTAGTATAGATCTCTTCCAGGCCTACGAGCAGTACTTC. Its translation is CASSIDLFQAYEQYF.